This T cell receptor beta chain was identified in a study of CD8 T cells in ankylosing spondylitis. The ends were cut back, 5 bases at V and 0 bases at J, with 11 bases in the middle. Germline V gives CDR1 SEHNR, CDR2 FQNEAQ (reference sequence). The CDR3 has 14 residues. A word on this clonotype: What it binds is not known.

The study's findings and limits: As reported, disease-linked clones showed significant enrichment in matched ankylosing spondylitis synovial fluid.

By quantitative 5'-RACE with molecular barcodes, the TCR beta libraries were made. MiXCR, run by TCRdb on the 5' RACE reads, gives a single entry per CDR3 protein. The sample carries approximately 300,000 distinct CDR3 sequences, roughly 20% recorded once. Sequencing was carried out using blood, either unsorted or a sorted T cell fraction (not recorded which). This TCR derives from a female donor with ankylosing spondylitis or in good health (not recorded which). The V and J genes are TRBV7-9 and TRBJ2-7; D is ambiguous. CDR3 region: CASSPGGPSYEQYF. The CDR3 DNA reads TGTGCCAGCAGCCCCGGCGGTCCCTCCTACGAGCAGTACTTC.